This TCR beta chain came from a study of T-cell reconstitution after alpha-beta-depleted transplantation in children. Points from the study as a whole: Reportedly, roughly two months post-transplant, alpha-beta T cells arose from several hundred expanded graft clones. T-cell counts and diversity were attributed mostly to newly produced T cells one year after transplant.

Unique molecular identifiers were incorporated during preparation of the TCRbeta library. Via MiXCR, TCRdb re-called the PCR reads, giving one row per CDR3 protein. This sample has 500,000 to 650,000 distinct CDR3 sequences, with approximately 10% found just once. The V gene's germline CDR1 is SGHTA and CDR2 FQGNSA. Deletions cut 2 bases from V and 6 bases from J, with 5 bases between. This CDR3 spans 12 amino acids. With regard to this clonotype: Its specificity is unknown.

This TCR derives from a female patient aged 2-10 years who had a stem cell transplant for aplastic anemia, so the T cells may come from the graft donor. V gene TRBV7-2 combines with J gene TRBJ2-1, with unresolved D. The sequencing here drew on PBMCs, mostly from graft donor cells, taken 180 days after TCRalphabeta/CD19-depleted stem cell transplant. The CDR3 coding sequence is TGTGCCAGCAGCTTACCGGTCAATGAGCAGTTCTTC. This gives the protein CASSLPVNEQFF. Drawing the rest from reference TRBV7-2 and TRBJ2-1, the complete variable domain is GAGVSQSPSNKVTEKGKDVELRCDPISGHTALYWYRQSLGQGLEFLIYFQGNSAPDKSGLPSDRFSAERTGGSVSTLTIQRTQQEDSAVYLCASSLPVNEQFFGPGTRLTVL.